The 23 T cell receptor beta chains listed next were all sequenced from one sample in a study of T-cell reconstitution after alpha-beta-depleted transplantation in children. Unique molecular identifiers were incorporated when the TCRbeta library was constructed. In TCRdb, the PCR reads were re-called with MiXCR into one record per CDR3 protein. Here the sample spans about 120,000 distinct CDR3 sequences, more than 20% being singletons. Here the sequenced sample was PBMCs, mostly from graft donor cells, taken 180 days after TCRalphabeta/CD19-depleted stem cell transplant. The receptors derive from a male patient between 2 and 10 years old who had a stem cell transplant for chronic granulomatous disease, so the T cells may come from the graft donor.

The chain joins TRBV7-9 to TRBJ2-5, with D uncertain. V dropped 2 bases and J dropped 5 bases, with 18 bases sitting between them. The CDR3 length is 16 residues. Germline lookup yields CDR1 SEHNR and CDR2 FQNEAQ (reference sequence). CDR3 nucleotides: TGTGCCAGCAGCTTACGGCGGACCGTCACTGGGGAGACCCAGTACTTC. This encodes CASSLRRTVTGETQYF.

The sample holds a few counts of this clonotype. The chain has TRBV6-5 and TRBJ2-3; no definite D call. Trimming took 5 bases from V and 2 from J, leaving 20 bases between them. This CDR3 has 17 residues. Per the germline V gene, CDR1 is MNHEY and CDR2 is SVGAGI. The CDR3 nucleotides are TGTGCCAGCAGTCGCCCAAGAGGTCCCTCGCCCACAGATACGCAGTATTTT. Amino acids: CASSRPRGPSPTDTQYF.

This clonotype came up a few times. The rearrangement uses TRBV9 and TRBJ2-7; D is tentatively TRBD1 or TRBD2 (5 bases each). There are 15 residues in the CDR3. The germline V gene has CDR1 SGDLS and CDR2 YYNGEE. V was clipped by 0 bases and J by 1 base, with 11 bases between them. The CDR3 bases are TGTGCCAGCAGCGTAGGAGGGGTCCCGTCCTACGAGCAGTACTTC. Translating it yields CASSVGGVPSYEQYF.

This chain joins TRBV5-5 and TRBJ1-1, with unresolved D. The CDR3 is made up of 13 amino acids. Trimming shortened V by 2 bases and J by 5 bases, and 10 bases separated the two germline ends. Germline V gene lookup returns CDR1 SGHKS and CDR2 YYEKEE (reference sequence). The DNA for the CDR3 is TGTGCCAGCAGCTTTAACTCGGGGACTGAAGCTTTCTTT. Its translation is CASSFNSGTEAFF.

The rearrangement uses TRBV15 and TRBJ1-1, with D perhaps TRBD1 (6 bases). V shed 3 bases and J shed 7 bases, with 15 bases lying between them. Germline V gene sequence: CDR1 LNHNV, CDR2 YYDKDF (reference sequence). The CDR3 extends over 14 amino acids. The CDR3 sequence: CATSREGQRGEAFF. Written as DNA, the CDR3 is TGTGCCACCAGCAGGGAGGGACAAAGAGGTGAAGCTTTCTTT.

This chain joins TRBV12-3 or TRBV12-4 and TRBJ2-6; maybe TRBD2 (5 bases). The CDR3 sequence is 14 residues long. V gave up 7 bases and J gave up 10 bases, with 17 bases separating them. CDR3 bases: TGTGCCAGCATCTCCCCAGGACTCCCAAACGTCCTGACTTTC. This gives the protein CASISPGLPNVLTF.

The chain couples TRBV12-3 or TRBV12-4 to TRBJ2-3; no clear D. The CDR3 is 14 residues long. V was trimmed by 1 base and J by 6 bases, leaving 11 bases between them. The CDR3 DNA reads TGTGCCAGCAGTTTAGTATCTATGGGGGATACGCAGTATTTT. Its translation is CASSLVSMGDTQYF.

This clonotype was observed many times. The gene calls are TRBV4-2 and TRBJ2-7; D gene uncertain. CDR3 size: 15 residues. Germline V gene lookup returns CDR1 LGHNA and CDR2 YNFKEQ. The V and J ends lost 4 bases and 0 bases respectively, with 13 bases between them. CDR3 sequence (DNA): TGTGCCAGCAGCCCGAGGACGGTTAGCTCCTACGAGCAGTACTTC. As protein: CASSPRTVSSYEQYF.

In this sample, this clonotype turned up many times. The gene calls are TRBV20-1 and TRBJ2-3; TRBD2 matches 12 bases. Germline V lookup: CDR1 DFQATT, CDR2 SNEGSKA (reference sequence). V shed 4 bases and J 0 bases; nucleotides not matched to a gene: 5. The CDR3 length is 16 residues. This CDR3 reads CSAIKGTSGSTDTQYF. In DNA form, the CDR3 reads TGCAGTGCTATCAAAGGGACTAGCGGGAGCACAGATACGCAGTATTTT.

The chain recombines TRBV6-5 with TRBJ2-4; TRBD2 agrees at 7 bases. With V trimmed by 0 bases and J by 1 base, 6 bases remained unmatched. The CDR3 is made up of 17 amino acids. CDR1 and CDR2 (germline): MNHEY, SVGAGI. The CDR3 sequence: CASSYSFREAAKNIQYF. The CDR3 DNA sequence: TGTGCCAGCAGTTACTCGTTCCGGGAGGCTGCCAAAAACATTCAGTACTTC.

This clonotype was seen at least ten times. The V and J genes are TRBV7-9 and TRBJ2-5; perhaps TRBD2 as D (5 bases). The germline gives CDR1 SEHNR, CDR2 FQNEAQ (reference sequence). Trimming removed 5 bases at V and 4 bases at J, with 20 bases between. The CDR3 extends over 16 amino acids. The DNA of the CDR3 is TGTGCCAGCAGCCCGTATTTTTCAGAGGGAAGAGAGACCCAGTACTTC. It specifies CASSPYFSEGRETQYF.

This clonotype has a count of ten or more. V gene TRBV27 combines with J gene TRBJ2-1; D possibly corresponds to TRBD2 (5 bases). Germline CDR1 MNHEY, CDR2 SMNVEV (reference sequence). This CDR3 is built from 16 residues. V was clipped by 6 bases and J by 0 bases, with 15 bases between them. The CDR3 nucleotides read TGTGCCAGCAGACAACGATTTGAGGGCTCCTACAATGAGCAGTTCTTC. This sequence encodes CASRQRFEGSYNEQFF.

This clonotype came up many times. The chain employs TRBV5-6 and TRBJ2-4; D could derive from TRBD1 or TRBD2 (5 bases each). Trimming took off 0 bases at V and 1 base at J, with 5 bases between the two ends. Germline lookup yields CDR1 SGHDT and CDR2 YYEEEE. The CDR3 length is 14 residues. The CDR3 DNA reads TGTGCCAGCAGCTTGGGGGGGGCCAAAAACATTCAGTACTTC. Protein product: CASSLGGAKNIQYF. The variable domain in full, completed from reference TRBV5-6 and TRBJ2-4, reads DAGVTQSPTHLIKTRGQQVTLRCSPKSGHDTVSWYQQALGQGPQFIFQYYEEEERQRGNFPDRFSGHQFPNYSSELNVNALLLGDSALYLCASSLGGAKNIQYFGAGTRLSVL.

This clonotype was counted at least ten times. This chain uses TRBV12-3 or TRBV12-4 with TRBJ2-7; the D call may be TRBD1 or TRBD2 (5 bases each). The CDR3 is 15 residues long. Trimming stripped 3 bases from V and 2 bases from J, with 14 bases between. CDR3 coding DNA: TGTGCCAGCAGTTTGACAGAGCCCGGGGCCTACGAGCAGTACTTC. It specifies CASSLTEPGAYEQYF.

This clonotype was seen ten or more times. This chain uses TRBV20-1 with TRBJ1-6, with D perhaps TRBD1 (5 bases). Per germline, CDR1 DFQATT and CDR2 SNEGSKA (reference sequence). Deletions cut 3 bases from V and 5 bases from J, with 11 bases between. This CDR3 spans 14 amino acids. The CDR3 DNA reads TGCAGTGCTAGGACGGGGCAGAATAATTCACCCCTCCACTTT. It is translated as CSARTGQNNSPLHF.

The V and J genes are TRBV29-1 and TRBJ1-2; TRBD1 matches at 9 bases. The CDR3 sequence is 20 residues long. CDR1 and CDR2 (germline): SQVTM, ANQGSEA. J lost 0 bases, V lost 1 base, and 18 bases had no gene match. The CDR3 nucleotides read TGCAGCGTTGAAGCGTCGTGGGAACCGGGACAGGGAAAAACTAACTATGGCTACACCTTC. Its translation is CSVEASWEPGQGKTNYGYTF.

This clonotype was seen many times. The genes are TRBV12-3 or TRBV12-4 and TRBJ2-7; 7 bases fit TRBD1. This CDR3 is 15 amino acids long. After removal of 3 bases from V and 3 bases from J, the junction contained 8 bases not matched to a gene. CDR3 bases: TGTGCCAGCAGTTTTTTCGGGGCAGGGGGCTACGAGCAGTACTTC. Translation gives CASSFFGAGGYEQYF.

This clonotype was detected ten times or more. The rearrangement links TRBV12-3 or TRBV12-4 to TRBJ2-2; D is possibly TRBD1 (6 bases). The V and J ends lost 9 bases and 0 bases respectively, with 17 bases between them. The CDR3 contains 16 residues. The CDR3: CASQKTGTTNTGELFF. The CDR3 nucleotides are TGTGCCAGTCAAAAAACCGGGACAACGAACACCGGGGAGCTGTTTTTT.

CDR3 DNA sequence: TGTGCCAGCAGCTTGGTAGGCCCGGGGCGTTACGAGCAGTACTTC. Amino acids: CASSLVGPGRYEQYF. The chain uses TRBV5-6 and TRBJ2-7; D could derive from TRBD1 or TRBD2 (5 bases each). This CDR3 comprises 15 residues. CDR1 SGHDT and CDR2 YYEEEE come from the germline V gene. Between the trimmed V and J ends, which lost 0 bases and 4 bases, there was a span of 14 bases.

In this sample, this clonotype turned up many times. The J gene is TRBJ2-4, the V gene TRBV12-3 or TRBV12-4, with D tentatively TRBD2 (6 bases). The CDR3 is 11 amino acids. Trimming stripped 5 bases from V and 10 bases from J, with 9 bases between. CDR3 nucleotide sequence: TGTGCCAGCAGTCCCCGGGAGATTCAGTACTTC. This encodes CASSPREIQYF.

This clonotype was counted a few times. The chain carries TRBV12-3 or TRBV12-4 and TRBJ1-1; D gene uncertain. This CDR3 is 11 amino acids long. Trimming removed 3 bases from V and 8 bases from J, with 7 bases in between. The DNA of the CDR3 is TGTGCCAGCAGTTTCCGACACGAAGCTTTCTTT. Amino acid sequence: CASSFRHEAFF.

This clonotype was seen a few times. The CDR3 sequence is CASSPLRGSNNEQFF. DNA for the CDR3: TGTGCCAGCTCACCACTTCGGGGGTCGAACAATGAGCAGTTCTTC. The chain joins TRBV18 to TRBJ2-1; the D gene is possibly TRBD2 (6 bases). Germline V gene lookup returns CDR1 KGHSH and CDR2 LQKENI. V dropped 1 base and J dropped 5 bases, with 12 bases sitting between them. This CDR3 is 15 amino acids long.

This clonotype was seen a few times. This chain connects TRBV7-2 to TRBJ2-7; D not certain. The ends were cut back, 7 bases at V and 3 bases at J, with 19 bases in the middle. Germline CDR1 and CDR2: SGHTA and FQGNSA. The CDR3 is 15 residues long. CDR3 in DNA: TGTGCCAGCACCGGAACCCTGGGCCGCGGCTACGAGCAGTACTTC. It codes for CASTGTLGRGYEQYF.